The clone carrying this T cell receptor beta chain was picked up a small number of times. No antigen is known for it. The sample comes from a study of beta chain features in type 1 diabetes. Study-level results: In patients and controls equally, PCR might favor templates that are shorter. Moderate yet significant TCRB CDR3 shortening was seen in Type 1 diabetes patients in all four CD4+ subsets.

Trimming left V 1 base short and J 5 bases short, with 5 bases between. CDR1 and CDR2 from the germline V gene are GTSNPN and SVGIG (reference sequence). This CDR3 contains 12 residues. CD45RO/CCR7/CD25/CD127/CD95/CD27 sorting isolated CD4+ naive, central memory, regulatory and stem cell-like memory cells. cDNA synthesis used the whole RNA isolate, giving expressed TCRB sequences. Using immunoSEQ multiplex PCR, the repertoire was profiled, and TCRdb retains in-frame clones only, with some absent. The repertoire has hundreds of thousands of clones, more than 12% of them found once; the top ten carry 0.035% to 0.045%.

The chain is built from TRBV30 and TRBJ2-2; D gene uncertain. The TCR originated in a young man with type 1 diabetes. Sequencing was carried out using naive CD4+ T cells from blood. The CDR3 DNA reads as TGTGCCTGGAGTGGCCCGACCGGGGAGCTGTTTTTT. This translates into CAWSGPTGELFF.